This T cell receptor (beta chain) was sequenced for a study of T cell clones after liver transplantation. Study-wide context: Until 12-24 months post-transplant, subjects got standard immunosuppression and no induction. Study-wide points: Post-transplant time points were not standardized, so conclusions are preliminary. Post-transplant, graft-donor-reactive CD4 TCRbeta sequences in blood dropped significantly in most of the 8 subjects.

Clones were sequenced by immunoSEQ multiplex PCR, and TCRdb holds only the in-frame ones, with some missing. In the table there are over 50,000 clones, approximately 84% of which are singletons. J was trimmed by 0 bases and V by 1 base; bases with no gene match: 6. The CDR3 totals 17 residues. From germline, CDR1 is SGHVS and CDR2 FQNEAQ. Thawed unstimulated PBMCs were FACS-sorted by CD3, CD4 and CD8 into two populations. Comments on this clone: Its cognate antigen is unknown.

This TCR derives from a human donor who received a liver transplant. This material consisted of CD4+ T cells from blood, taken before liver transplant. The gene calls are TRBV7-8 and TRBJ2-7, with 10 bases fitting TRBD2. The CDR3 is CASSLDVLAGYSYEQYF. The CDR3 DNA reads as TGTGCCAGCAGCTTAGATGTACTAGCGGGATACTCCTACGAGCAGTACTTC.